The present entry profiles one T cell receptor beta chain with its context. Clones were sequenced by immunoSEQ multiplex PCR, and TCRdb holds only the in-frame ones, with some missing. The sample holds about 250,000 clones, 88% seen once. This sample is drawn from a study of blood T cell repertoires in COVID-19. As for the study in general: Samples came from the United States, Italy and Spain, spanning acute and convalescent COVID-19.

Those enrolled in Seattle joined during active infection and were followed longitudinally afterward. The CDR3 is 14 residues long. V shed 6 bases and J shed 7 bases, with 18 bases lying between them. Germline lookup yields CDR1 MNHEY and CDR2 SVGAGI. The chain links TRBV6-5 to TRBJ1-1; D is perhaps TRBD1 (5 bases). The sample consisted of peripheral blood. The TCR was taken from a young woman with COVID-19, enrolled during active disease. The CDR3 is CASSHPGGTDEAFF. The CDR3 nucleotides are TGTGCCAGCAGCCACCCGGGGGGGACCGATGAAGCTTTCTTT.